This TCR beta chain was identified during a study of CD8 T cells in ankylosing spondylitis. Whole-study results and caveats: Seven to nine highly homologous variants formed a TCR beta motif that appeared characteristic of ankylosing spondylitis blood. Disease-linked clones bore a CD8+ phenotype and were relatively rare in peripheral blood. The clones that were linked to disease were reported to be significantly enriched in matched synovial fluid samples from ankylosing spondylitis patients. Reactive arthritis synovial fluid and blood were previously reported to contain some motif variants.

Quantitative 5'-RACE with molecular barcodes produced the TCR beta libraries. In TCRdb, the 5' RACE reads were re-called with MiXCR into one record per CDR3 protein. The sample shows around 480,000 distinct CDR3 sequences, about a sixth of them seen only once. V lost 5 bases and J lost 3, with 11 bases in between. CDR3 length: 13 amino acids. CDR1 is DFQATT, CDR2 SNEGSKA, per germline (reference sequence). This clonotype occurred many times. The antigen remains unidentified. J is TRBJ1-5 and V is TRBV20-1, with D maybe TRBD1 (5 bases). The clonotype comes from a male donor with ankylosing spondylitis. Sequencing input: blood, either unsorted or a sorted T cell fraction (not recorded which). CDR3 DNA: TGCAGTGCTGATGGGGGTCACAATCAGCCCCAGCATTTT. Its translation is CSADGGHNQPQHF.